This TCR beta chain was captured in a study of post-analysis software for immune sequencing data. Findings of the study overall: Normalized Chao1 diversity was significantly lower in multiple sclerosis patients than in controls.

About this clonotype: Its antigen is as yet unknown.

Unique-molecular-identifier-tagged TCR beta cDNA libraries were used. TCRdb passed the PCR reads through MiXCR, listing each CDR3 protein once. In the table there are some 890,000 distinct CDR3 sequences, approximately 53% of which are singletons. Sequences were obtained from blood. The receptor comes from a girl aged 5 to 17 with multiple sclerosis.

CDR3 loop: CASRDRQGTWESEQYF. CDR3 nucleotides: TGTGCCAGCAGGGACAGACAGGGAACGTGGGAATCCGAGCAGTACTTC. The rearrangement uses TRBV27 and TRBJ2-4; TRBD1 matches 7 bases. The assigned J gene may be wrong: the sequence end matches TRBJ2-7 better. Germline CDR1 MNHEY, CDR2 SMNVEV (reference sequence). The CDR3 consists of 16 residues.